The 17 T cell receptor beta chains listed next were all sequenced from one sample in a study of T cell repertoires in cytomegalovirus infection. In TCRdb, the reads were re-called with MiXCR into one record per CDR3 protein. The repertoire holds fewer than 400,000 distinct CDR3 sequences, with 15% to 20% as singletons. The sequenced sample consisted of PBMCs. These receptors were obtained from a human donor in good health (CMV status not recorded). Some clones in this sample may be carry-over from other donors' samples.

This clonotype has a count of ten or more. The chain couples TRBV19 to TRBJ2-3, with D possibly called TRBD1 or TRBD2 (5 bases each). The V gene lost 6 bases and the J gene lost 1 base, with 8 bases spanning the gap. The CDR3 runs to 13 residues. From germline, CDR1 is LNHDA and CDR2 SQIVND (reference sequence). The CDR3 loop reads CASRQGGTDTQYF. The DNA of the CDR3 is TGTGCCAGTAGGCAGGGAGGCACAGATACGCAGTATTTT.

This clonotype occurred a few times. CDR3 region: CASSSGLAGGYEQFF. For the CDR3, the DNA is TGTGCCAGCAGCTCGGGACTAGCGGGAGGTTATGAGCAGTTCTTC. J is TRBJ2-1 and V is TRBV7-7; TRBD2 agrees at 15 bases. With V trimmed by 4 bases and J by 8 bases, 3 bases remained unmatched. CDR1 and CDR2 from the germline V gene are SSHAT and FNYEAQ (reference sequence). This CDR3 contains 15 residues.

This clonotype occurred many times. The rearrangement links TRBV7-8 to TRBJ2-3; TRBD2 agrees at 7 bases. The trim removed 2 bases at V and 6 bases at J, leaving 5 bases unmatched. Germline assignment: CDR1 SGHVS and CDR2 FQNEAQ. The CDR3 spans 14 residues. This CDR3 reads CASSLSAGRDTQYF. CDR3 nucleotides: TGTGCCAGCAGCTTATCGGCCGGGAGGGATACGCAGTATTTT.

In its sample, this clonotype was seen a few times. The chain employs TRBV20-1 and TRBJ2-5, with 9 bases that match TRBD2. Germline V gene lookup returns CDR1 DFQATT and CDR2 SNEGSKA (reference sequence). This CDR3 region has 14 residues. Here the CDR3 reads CSLTLAGRGETQYF. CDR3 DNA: TGCAGCCTAACCCTAGCGGGAAGGGGAGAGACCCAGTACTTC.

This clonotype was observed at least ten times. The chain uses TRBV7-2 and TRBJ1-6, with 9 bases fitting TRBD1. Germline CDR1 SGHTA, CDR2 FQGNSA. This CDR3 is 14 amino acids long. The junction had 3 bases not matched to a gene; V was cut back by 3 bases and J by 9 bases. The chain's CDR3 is CASSFRDRASPLHF. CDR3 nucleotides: TGTGCCAGCAGCTTCCGGGACAGGGCTTCACCCCTCCACTTT.

CDR3: CAISLWAGGPNEQFF. CDR3 coding DNA: TGTGCCATCAGTCTATGGGCGGGAGGGCCCAATGAGCAGTTCTTC. The chain uses TRBV10-3 and TRBJ2-1; 9 positions agree with TRBD2. The V and J ends lost 5 bases and 6 bases, in that order; junction bases with no gene match: 8. The CDR3 runs to 15 residues. From germline, CDR1 is ENHRY and CDR2 SYGVKD.

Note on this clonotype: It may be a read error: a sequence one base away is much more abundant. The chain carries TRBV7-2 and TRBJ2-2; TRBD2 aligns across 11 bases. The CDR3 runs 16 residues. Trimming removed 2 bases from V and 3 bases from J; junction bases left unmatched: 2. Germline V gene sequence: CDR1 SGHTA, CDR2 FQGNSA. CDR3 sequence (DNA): TGTGCCAGCAGCTTACTGGGACTAGCGGACACCGGGGAGCTGTTTTTT. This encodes CASSLLGLADTGELFF. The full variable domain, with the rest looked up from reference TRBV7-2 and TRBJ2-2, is GAGVSQSPSNKVTEKGKDVELRCDPISGHTALYWYRQSLGQGLEFLIYFQGNSAPDKSGLPSDRFSAERTGGSVSTLTIQRTQQEDSAVYLCASSLLGLADTGELFFGEGSRLTVL.

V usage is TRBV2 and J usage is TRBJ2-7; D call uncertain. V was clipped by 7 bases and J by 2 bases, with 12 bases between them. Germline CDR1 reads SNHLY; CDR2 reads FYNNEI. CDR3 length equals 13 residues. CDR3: CASNLRPPYEQYF. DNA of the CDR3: TGTGCCAGCAACCTAAGGCCGCCCTACGAGCAGTACTTC. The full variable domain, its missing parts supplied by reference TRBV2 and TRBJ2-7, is EPEVTQTPSHQVTQMGQEVILRCVPISNHLYFYWYRQILGQKVEFLVSFYNNEISEKSEIFDDQFSVERPDGSNFTLKIRSTKLEDSAMYFCASNLRPPYEQYFGPGTRLTVT.

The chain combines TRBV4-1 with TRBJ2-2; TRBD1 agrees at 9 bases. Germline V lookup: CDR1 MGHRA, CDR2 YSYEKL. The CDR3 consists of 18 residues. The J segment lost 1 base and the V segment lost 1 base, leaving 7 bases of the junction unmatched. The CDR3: CASSQVVTGQGNTGELFF. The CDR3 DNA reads TGCGCCAGCAGCCAAGTCGTGACGGGACAGGGGAACACCGGGGAGCTGTTTTTT.

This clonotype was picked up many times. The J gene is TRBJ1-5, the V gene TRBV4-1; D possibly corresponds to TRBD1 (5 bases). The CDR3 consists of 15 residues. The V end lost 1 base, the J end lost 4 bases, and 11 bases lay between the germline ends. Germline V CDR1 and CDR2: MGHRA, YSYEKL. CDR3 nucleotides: TGCGCCAGCAGCCAAGGGGCAGGGTGGAATCAGCCCCAGCATTTT. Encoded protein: CASSQGAGWNQPQHF.

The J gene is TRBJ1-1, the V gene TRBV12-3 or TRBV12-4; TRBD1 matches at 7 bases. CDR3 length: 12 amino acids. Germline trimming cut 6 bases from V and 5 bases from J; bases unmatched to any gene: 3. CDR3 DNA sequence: TGTGCCAGCAGCCCGGGACAGACTGAAGCTTTCTTT. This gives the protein CASSPGQTEAFF.

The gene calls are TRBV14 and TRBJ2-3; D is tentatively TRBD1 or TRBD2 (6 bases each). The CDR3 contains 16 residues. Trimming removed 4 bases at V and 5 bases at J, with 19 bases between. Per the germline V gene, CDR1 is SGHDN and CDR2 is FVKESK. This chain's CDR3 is CASSLSGVGGRDTQYF. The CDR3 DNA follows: TGTGCCAGCAGCCTTTCCGGCGTGGGGGGCCGAGATACGCAGTATTTT.

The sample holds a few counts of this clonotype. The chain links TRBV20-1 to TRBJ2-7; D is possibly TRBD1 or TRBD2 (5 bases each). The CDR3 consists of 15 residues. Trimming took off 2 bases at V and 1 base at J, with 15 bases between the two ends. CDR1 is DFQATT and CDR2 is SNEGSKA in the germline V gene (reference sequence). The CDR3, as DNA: TGCAGTGCTAGAAAGTTAGGGACCGAATCCTACGAGCAGTACTTC. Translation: CSARKLGTESYEQYF.

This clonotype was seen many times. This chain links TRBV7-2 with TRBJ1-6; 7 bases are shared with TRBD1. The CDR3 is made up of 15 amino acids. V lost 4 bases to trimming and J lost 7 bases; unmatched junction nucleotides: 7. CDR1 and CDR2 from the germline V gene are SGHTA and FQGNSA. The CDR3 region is CASSYRQGGNSPLHF. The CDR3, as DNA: TGTGCCAGCAGCTACAGACAGGGTGGAAATTCACCCCTCCACTTT.

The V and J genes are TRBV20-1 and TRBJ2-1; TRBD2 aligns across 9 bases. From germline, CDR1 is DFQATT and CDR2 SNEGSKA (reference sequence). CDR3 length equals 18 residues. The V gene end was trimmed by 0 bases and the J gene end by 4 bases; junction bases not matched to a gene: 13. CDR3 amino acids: CSARDPGGGAKEYNEQFF. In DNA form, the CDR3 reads TGCAGTGCTAGAGATCCTGGCGGGGGGGCCAAGGAGTACAATGAGCAGTTCTTC.

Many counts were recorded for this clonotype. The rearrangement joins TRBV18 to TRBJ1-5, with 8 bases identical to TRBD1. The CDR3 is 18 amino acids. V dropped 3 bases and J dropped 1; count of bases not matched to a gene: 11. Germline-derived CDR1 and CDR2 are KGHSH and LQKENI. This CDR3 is CASSPRQGWGVSNQPQHF. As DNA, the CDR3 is TGTGCCAGCTCACCCCGACAGGGGTGGGGGGTAAGCAATCAGCCCCAGCATTTT.

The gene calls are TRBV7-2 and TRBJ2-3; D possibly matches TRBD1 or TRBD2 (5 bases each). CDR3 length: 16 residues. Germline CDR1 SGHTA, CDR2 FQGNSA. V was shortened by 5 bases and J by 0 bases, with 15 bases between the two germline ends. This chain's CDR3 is CASSTTGTVSTDTQYF. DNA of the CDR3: TGTGCCAGCAGCACCACCGGGACGGTGAGCACAGATACGCAGTATTTT.